The T cell receptor beta chain under discussion was sequenced for a study of technical replicates of blood from several donors. Assay: immunoSEQ multiplex PCR; the TCRdb copy retains only in-frame clones and omits some. The data show tens of thousands of clones, about 94% seen once. After removal of 5 bases from V and 4 bases from J, the junction contained 2 bases not matched to a gene. The CDR3 consists of 13 residues. CDR1 and CDR2 from the germline V gene are GTSNPN and SVGIG (reference sequence). The sample consisted of T cells isolated from PBMCs. This chain links TRBV30 with TRBJ2-3, with 11 positions matching TRBD1. The TCR originated in a human donor in good health. The CDR3 DNA reads TGTGCCTGGGGGACAGGGGGGGCAGATACGCAGTATTTT. As protein: CAWGTGGADTQYF.